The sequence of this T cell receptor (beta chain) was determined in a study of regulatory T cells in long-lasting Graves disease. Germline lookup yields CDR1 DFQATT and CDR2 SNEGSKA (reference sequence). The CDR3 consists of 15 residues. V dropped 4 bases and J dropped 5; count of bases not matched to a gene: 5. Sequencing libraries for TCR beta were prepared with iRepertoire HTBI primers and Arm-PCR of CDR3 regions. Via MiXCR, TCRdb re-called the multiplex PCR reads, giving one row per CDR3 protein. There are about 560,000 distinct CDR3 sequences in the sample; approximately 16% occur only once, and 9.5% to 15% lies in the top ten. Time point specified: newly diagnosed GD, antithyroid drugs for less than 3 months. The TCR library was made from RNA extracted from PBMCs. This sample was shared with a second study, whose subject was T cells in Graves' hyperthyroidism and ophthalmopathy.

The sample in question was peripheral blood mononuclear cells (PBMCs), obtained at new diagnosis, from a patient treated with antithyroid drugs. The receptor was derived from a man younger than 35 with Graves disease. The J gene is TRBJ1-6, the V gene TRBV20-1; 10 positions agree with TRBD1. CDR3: CSAMTGGTHNSPLHF. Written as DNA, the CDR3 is TGCAGTGCTATGACAGGGGGCACCCATAATTCACCCCTCCACTTT.